This T cell receptor (beta chain) was captured in a study of Ad26.COV2.S vaccination and SARS-CoV-2 variants. Treatment reported: 15 to 20 received Ad26.COV2.S at low or high dose, single or two shots; 5 received placebo; per-sample allocation not given. Sampling was performed 63 days after the first vaccine or placebo injection. Clones were sequenced by immunoSEQ multiplex PCR, and TCRdb holds only the in-frame ones, with some missing. In the table there are about 390,000 clones, about 88% of which are singletons. A single count supports this clone. V shed 2 bases, J shed 5 bases, and the junction held 5 bases outside the gene matches. This CDR3 is 14 amino acids long. CDR1 and CDR2 from the germline V gene are SGHNT and YYREEE (reference sequence).

The V gene is TRBV5-4, the J gene TRBJ2-3; 7 nucleotides agree with TRBD2. This sequence was found in a person between 18 and 65 years old who received the Ad26.COV2.S COVID-19 vaccine or a placebo. The sample in question was peripheral blood, obtained in a trial of Ad26.COV2.S vaccine versus placebo. The CDR3 sequence: CASSLRGEGDTQYF. The CDR3 DNA sequence: TGTGCCAGCAGCTTACGGGGGGAAGGAGATACGCAGTATTTT.